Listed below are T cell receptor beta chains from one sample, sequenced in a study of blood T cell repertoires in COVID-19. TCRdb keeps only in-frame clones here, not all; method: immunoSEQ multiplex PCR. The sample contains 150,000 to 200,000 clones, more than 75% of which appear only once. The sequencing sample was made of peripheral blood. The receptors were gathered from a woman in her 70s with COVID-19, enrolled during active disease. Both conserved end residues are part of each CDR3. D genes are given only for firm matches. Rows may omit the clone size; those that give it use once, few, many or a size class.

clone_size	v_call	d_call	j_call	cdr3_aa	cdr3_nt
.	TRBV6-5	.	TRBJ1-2	CASSYYLDSRNYGYTF	TGTGCCAGCAGTTACTACCTTGACAGCCGGAACTATGGCTACACCTTC
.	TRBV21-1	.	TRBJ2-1	CARIIPRGGNEQFF	TGTGCCAGGATCATCCCCCGGGGGGGAAATGAGCAGTTCTTC
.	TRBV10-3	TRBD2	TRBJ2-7	CAISETLAGTRYEQYF	TGTGCCATCAGTGAAACCCTAGCGGGGACACGCTACGAGCAGTACTTC
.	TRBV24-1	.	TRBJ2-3	CATSAAGGTDTQYF	TGTGCCACCAGTGCGGCAGGTGGTACAGATACGCAGTATTTT
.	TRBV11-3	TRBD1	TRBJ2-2	CASSLRDRAGGELFF	TGTGCCAGCAGCTTACGGGACAGGGCGGGCGGGGAGCTGTTTTTT
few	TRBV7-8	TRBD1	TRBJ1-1	CASSQAGQGNTEAFF	TGTGCCAGCAGCCAAGCGGGACAGGGGAACACTGAAGCTTTCTTT
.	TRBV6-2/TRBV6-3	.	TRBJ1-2	CASSPARGYTF	TGTGCCAGCAGTCCCGCGCGCGGCTACACCTTC
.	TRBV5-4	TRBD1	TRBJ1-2	CASSEARGYGYTF	TGTGCCAGCAGCGAGGCCAGGGGGTATGGCTACACCTTC
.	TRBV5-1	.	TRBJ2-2	CASSLATGEVGELFF	TGCGCCAGCAGCTTGGCCACAGGGGAGGTCGGGGAGCTGTTTTTT
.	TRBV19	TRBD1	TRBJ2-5	CASSQGARETQYF	TGTGCCAGTAGTCAGGGGGCGAGGGAGACCCAGTACTTC
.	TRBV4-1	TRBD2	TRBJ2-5	CASSEGSLAARETQYF	TGCGCCAGCAGCGAGGGGTCCCTAGCGGCACGGGAGACCCAGTACTTC
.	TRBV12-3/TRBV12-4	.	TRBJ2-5	CASSLGTQETQYF	TGTGCCAGCAGTTTAGGTACTCAAGAGACCCAGTACTTC
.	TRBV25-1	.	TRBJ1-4	CASRGDARGSGEKLFF	TGTGCCAGCAGGGGAGATGCTAGGGGGAGTGGTGAAAAACTGTTTTTT
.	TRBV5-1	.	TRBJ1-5	CASSLSSGNQPQHF	TGCGCCAGCAGCTTGTCCAGTGGCAATCAGCCCCAGCATTTT
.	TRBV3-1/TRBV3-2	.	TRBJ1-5	CASSQDLQEQPQHF	TGTGCCAGCAGCCAAGATCTACAGGAGCAGCCCCAGCATTTT
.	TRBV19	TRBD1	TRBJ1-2	CASSTRDRDGYYGYTF	TGTGCCAGTAGTACCCGGGACAGGGATGGGTACTATGGCTACACCTTC
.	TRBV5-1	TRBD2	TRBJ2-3	CASSLALGSGGASDTQYF	TGCGCCAGCAGCTTGGCCCTTGGGAGCGGGGGGGCATCAGATACGCAGTATTTT
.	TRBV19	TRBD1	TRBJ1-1	CARAGGLDDTEAFF	TGTGCCAGGGCAGGGGGGCTGGACGACACTGAAGCTTTCTTT
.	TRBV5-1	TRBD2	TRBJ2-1	CASSLHERGAQFF	TGCGCCAGCAGCTTACACGAGCGGGGGGCGCAGTTCTTC
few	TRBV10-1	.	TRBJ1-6	CASSESGDGSPLHF	TGCGCCAGCAGTGAGTCCGGAGACGGCTCACCCCTCCACTTT
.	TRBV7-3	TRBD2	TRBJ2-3	CASSRRGGWGADTQYF	TGTGCCAGCTCCAGGCGGGGGGGCTGGGGTGCAGATACGCAGTATTTT
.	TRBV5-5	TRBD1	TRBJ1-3	CASSLVLVRTGTGNTIYF	TGTGCCAGCAGTCTCGTTCTAGTACGGACAGGGACAGGAAACACCATATATTTT
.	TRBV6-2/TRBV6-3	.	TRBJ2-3	CASSLEGTDTQYF	TGTGCCAGCAGCCTAGAGGGCACAGATACGCAGTATTTT
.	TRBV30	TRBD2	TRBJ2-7	CAWSKGLAGVNEQYF	TGTGCCTGGAGCAAGGGACTAGCGGGGGTCAACGAGCAGTACTTC
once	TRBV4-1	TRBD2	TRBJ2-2	CASSWEGTGELFF	TGCGCCAGCAGCTGGGAGGGTACCGGGGAGCTGTTTTTT
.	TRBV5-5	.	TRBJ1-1	CASSLAFFGSTEAFF	TGTGCCAGCAGCTTGGCCTTTTTCGGGAGCACTGAAGCTTTCTTT
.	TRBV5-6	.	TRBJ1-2	CASSSGTTGVGGYTF	TGTGCCAGCAGCTCGGGAACGACTGGGGTTGGGGGCTACACCTTC
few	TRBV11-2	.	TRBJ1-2	CASSLDPGFYGYTF	TGTGCCAGCAGCTTAGATCCAGGCTTCTATGGCTACACCTTC
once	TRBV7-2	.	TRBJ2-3	CASSLHGVSTDTQYF	TGTGCCAGCAGCTTACACGGGGTAAGCACAGATACGCAGTATTTT
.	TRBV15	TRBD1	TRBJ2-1	CATSRGLGTGNNEQFF	TGTGCCACCAGCAGAGGGCTGGGGACAGGGAATAATGAGCAGTTCTTC
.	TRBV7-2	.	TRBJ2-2	CASSLPRQAGELFF	TGTGCCAGCAGCTTACCGCGACAGGCCGGGGAGCTGTTTTTT
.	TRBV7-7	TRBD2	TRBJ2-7	CASSLSALAGSEQYF	TGTGCTAGCAGCTTATCGGCTCTAGCGGGCTCCGAGCAGTACTTC